Listed below are T cell receptor beta chains from one sample, sequenced in a study of blood T cells in healthy people across ages. Via MiXCR, TCRdb re-called the 5' RACE reads, giving one row per CDR3 protein. The sample includes around 1,500,000 distinct CDR3 sequences, 35% to 45% seen only once; the top ten take 7.9%. Sequencing used blood. The receptors originated from a young woman in good health. Both conserved end residues are part of each CDR3. A D gene is named only where the DNA matches it firmly. Only part of the rows carry a size: once, few, many, or a class if the clone is expanded.

CDR3 protein	CDR3 DNA	V gene	D gene	J gene	clone size
CAISDPGQANTEAFF	TGTGCCATCAGTGACCCAGGACAGGCGAACACTGAAGCTTTCTTT	TRBV10-3	TRBD1	TRBJ1-1	few
CASSGTPTSGSSYEQYF	TGTGCCAGCAGCGGAACCCCGACTAGCGGGAGCTCCTACGAGCAGTACTTC	TRBV27	TRBD2	TRBJ2-7	once
CSASGPGPDTQYF	TGCAGTGCTAGTGGACCGGGACCAGATACGCAGTATTTT	TRBV20-1	NA	TRBJ2-3	NA
CSVRGGWNTEAFF	TGCAGCGTTAGGGGGGGCTGGAACACTGAAGCTTTCTTT	TRBV29-1	NA	TRBJ1-1	NA
CASSLVQACYGYTF	TGTGCTAGCAGCTTAGTCCAGGCCTGCTATGGCTACACCTTC	TRBV7-7	NA	TRBJ1-2	few
CSVEDGWPSSYNEQFF	TGCAGCGTTGAAGATGGTTGGCCGAGCTCCTACAATGAGCAGTTCTTC	TRBV29-1	NA	TRBJ2-1	few
CASSPDRVRGDEQFF	TGTGCCAGCTCGCCCGACAGGGTAAGAGGCGATGAGCAGTTCTTC	TRBV18	TRBD1	TRBJ2-1	once
CATSRPGQGMNTEAFF	TGTGCCACCAGCAGACCTGGACAGGGAATGAACACTGAAGCTTTCTTT	TRBV15	TRBD1	TRBJ1-1	many
CASSEVRTSGTYEQYF	TGTGCCAGCAGTGAAGTTCGGACTAGCGGAACCTACGAGCAGTACTTC	TRBV6-1	TRBD2	TRBJ2-7	few
CASSKGTGGDNEQFF	TGTGCCAGCAGCAAAGGGACAGGGGGGGACAATGAGCAGTTCTTC	TRBV21-1	NA	TRBJ2-1	NA
CASSPAPIDTQYF	TGTGCCAGCAGCCCGGCCCCGATAGATACGCAGTATTTT	TRBV7-9	NA	TRBJ2-3	NA
CASSPGAANEQFF	TGTGCCAGCAGCCCGGGCGCTGCCAATGAGCAGTTCTTC	TRBV7-2	NA	TRBJ2-1	NA
CASSQGTSAVYNEQYF	TGCGCCAGCAGCCAGGGAACTAGCGCTGTCTACAATGAGCAGTACTTC	TRBV4-3	TRBD2	TRBJ2-7	NA
CASSRGFLDINYEQYF	TGCGCCAGCAGCCGGGGGTTTCTGGACATAAACTACGAGCAGTACTTC	TRBV5-1	NA	TRBJ2-7	few
CASSGESRIAKNIQYF	TGTGCCAGCAGTGGCGAGTCGCGCATAGCCAAAAACATTCAGTACTTC	TRBV6-1	NA	TRBJ2-4	NA
CASSLEGGHEQYF	TGCGCCAGCAGCTTGGAAGGAGGGCACGAGCAGTACTTC	TRBV5-1	NA	TRBJ2-7	NA
CASSEGVGTSAQETQYF	TGTGCCAGCAGTGAAGGGGTTGGGACTAGCGCCCAAGAGACCCAGTACTTC	TRBV2	TRBD2	TRBJ2-5	few
CVISESIVGDEQFF	TGTGTCATCAGTGAGTCGATCGTGGGGGATGAGCAGTTCTTC	TRBV10-3	NA	TRBJ2-1	NA
CASSYLPRTGRRNQPQHF	TGTGCCAGCAGTTACCTTCCTCGGACAGGGAGACGCAATCAGCCCCAGCATTTT	TRBV6-2/TRBV6-3	TRBD1	TRBJ1-5	NA
CASSPGSLGNYGYTF	TGTGCCAGCAGTCCCGGCTCGTTGGGGAACTATGGCTACACCTTC	TRBV27	NA	TRBJ1-2	NA
CASTELTGKAFF	TGTGCCAGCACCGAACTTACAGGGAAAGCTTTCTTT	TRBV27	NA	TRBJ1-1	NA
CASSTIAGAGETQYF	TGCGCCAGCAGCACCATAGCGGGGGCGGGAGAGACCCAGTACTTC	TRBV5-1	TRBD2	TRBJ2-5	NA
CSVEDGSSRYEQYF	TGCAGCGTTGAAGATGGCAGCTCCAGATACGAGCAGTACTTC	TRBV29-1	NA	TRBJ2-7	many
CASSLDSGYEQYF	TGCGCCAGCAGCTTGGATAGCGGTTACGAGCAGTACTTC	TRBV5-1	NA	TRBJ2-7	many